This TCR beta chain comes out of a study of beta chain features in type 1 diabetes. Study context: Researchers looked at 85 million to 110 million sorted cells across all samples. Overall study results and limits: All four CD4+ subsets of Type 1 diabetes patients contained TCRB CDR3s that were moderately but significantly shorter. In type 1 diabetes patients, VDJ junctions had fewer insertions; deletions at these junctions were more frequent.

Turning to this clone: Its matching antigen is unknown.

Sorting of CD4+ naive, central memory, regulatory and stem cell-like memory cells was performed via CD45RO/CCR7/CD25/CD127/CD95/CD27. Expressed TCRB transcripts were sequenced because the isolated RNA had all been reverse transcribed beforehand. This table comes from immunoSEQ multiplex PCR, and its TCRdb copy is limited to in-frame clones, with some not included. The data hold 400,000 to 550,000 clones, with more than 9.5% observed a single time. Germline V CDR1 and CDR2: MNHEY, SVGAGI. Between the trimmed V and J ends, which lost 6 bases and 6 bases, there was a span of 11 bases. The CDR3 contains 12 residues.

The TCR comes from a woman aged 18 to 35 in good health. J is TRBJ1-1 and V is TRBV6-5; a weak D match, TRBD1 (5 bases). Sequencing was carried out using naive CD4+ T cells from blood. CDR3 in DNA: TGTGCCAGCAGCTCCGGACAATCTGAAGCTTTCTTT. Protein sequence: CASSSGQSEAFF.